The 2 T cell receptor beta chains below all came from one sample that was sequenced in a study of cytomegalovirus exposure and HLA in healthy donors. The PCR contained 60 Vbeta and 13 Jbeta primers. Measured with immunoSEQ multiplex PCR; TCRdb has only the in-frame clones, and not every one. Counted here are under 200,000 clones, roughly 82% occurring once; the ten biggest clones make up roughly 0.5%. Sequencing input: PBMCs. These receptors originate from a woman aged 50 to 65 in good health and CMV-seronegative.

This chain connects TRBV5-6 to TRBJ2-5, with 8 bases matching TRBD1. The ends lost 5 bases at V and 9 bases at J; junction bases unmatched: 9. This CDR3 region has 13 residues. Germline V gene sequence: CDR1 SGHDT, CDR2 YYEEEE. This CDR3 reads CASRNAGGEAQYF. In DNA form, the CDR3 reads TGTGCCAGCAGGAACGCAGGGGGCGAGGCCCAGTACTTC.

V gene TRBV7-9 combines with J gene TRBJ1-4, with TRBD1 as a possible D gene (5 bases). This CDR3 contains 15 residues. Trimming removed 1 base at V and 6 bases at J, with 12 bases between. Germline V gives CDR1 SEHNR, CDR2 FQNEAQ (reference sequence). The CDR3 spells CASSLEGATYEKLFF. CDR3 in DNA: TGTGCCAGCAGCTTAGAAGGGGCCACCTATGAAAAACTGTTTTTT.